This T cell receptor beta chain was profiled in a study of T cells in tuberculosis. Produced via immunoSEQ multiplex PCR; TCRdb's table is partial and in-frame only. Of fewer than 30,000 clones listed, 93% are singletons. The ends lost 3 bases at V and 1 base at J; junction bases unmatched: 1. CDR1 MNHNS and CDR2 SASEGT come from the germline V gene. The CDR3 sequence is 15 residues long. Sequenced material: PBMCs. The V gene is TRBV6-1, the J gene TRBJ2-2; 8 nucleotides line up with TRBD1. This clonotype was obtained from a donor aged 10-29 years with latent tuberculosis or without tuberculosis infection. CDR3 sequence: CASSEGTGNTGELFF. The CDR3, as DNA: TGTGCCAGCAGTGAGGGGACAGGGAACACCGGGGAGCTGTTTTTT.